The present TCR beta chain was sequenced within a study of high-grade serous ovarian cancer treatment subgroups. Study information: Samples averaged 14,192 reads and 7,500 or so unique TCR beta rearrangements.

On this clone itself: The antigen is undetermined.

Tumor samples were obtained before definitive surgery or chemotherapy. The CDR3 runs 13 residues. V dropped 2 bases and J dropped 1 base, with 6 bases sitting between them. CDR1 and CDR2 (germline): SGHDT, YYEEEE. General study results and limits: Clonal relatedness tracked neoantigen level, and by trend copy number and mutation load. Without spatial data, bulk sequencing limits insight into HGSC tumor diversity.

Generated by immunoSEQ multiplex PCR, the TCRdb table keeps only in-frame clones and is missing some. Of roughly 4,500 clones listed, 60% to 80% were seen once; the top ten hold about 11%. This clonotype was sampled from a human donor with high-grade serous ovarian cancer. The sequencing sample was made of tumor tissue. The gene calls are TRBV5-6 and TRBJ1-2; the D is unclear. The CDR3 bases are TGTGCCAGCAGCTTCAGCGGTAACTATGGCTACACCTTC. It encodes CASSFSGNYGYTF.